A single sample is the source of the 16 T cell receptor beta chains below, sequenced in a study of T cell responses to AZD1222 COVID-19 vaccine. Profiling relied on immunoSEQ multiplex PCR, and the TCRdb table lists in-frame clones only, not all of them. This sample yields tens of thousands of clones, of which roughly four fifths are seen a single time; about 5.8% belongs to the top ten. Sequenced here: peripheral blood, sampled on day 0 of AZD1222 vaccination. The receptors were gathered from an adult in good health.

V and J are TRBV2 and TRBJ1-2; 8 bases map to TRBD1. Trimming took 7 bases from V and 7 from J; bases not matched to a gene: 14. This CDR3 is built from 15 residues. In germline, CDR1 is SNHLY, CDR2 FYNNEI. The CDR3 DNA follows: TGTGCCAGCAACTCCCCACGTCAGGGGGCTCTTGGCTACACCTTC. Amino acid sequence: CASNSPRQGALGYTF.

This chain uses TRBV9 with TRBJ2-7, with D perhaps matching TRBD1 (5 bases). This CDR3 spans 14 amino acids. V dropped 0 bases and J dropped 5 bases, with 12 bases sitting between them. CDR1 and CDR2 (germline): SGDLS, YYNGEE. DNA of the CDR3: TGTGCCAGCAGCGTAGAAGGGGCGTGGGACGAGCAGTACTTC. It translates to CASSVEGAWDEQYF.

The genes are TRBV7-9 and TRBJ2-7, with D maybe TRBD1 (6 bases). The CDR3 totals 15 residues. Per the germline V gene, CDR1 is SEHNR and CDR2 is FQNEAQ (reference sequence). V shed 6 bases and J shed 2 bases, with 17 bases lying between them. CDR3 sequence reads: CASSSAGQMTYEQYF. As DNA, the CDR3 is TGTGCCAGCAGTTCTGCTGGACAGATGACCTACGAGCAGTACTTC.

In DNA form, the CDR3 reads TGCGCCAGCAGCCAAGATACGCGGGCGAACACTGAAGCTTTCTTT. Protein sequence: CASSQDTRANTEAFF. The rearrangement uses TRBV4-3 and TRBJ1-1; D gene uncertain. Germline CDR1 and CDR2: LGHNA and YSLEER. Trimming cost V 0 bases and J 1 base, with 9 bases left between them. The CDR3 has 15 amino acids.

The V gene is TRBV7-2, the J gene TRBJ1-1; D might be TRBD1 (5 bases). CDR1 is SGHTA and CDR2 is FQGNSA in the germline V gene. With 5 bases removed from V and 1 base from J, the gap between germline ends came to 8 bases. This CDR3 has 13 residues. The CDR3 here is CASSAGQNTEAFF. DNA of the CDR3: TGTGCCAGCAGCGCAGGGCAGAACACTGAAGCTTTCTTT.

The chain employs TRBV4-3 and TRBJ2-4; the D gene could be TRBD1 or TRBD2 (5 bases each). Germline V lookup: CDR1 LGHNA, CDR2 YSLEER. The V end was cut by 11 bases, the J end by 1 base, with 12 bases between. CDR3 length equals 13 residues. The CDR3 DNA follows: TGCGCCCCCCGGTGGGGGGCCAAAAACATTCAGTACTTC. It is translated as CAPRWGAKNIQYF.

The chain employs TRBV7-9 and TRBJ1-5; no reliable D call. The CDR3 totals 16 residues. V was shortened by 1 base and J by 0 bases, with 10 bases between the two germline ends. From germline, CDR1 is SEHNR and CDR2 FQNEAQ (reference sequence). The CDR3 region is CASSLGSGYSNQPQHF. As DNA, the CDR3 is TGTGCCAGCAGCTTAGGGAGTGGGTATAGCAATCAGCCCCAGCATTTT.

In the case of this clone: Other DNA sequences in this specimen translate into the identical CDR3. The genes are TRBV4-1 and TRBJ1-2; unclear D gene. Germline V CDR1 and CDR2: MGHRA, YSYEKL. V was cut by 0 bases and J by 4 bases, with 12 bases left in between. The CDR3 contains 15 residues. For the CDR3, the DNA is TGCGCCAGCAGCCAAGAAGGTTCGGGTTCCTATGGCTACACCTTC. As protein: CASSQEGSGSYGYTF.

DNA of the CDR3: TGTGCCAGCAGCCAAGAAGGGACAGACGGCTACACCTTC. It is translated as CASSQEGTDGYTF. V usage is TRBV4-2 and J usage is TRBJ1-2, with 7 bases fitting TRBD1. V was pared by 0 bases and J by 8 bases, with 3 bases of the junction left unmatched. CDR1 is LGHNA, CDR2 YNFKEQ, per germline. The CDR3 is 13 residues long.

The gene calls are TRBV9 and TRBJ2-2; unclear D gene. The V end lost 2 bases, the J end lost 6 bases, and 5 bases lay between the germline ends. The germline gives CDR1 SGDLS, CDR2 YYNGEE. The CDR3 is 12 residues long. The CDR3 region is CASSVGPGELFF. The CDR3 coding sequence is TGTGCCAGCAGCGTTGGTCCCGGGGAGCTGTTTTTT.

The rearrangement joins TRBV6-5 to TRBJ2-2, with D uncertain. V was trimmed by 6 bases and J by 5 bases, leaving 4 bases between them. The CDR3 spans 11 residues. Germline loops: CDR1 MNHEY, CDR2 SVGAGI. CDR3 nucleotides: TGTGCCAGCAGCCATACCGGGGAGCTGTTTTTT. This encodes CASSHTGELFF.

About this clone: Within the sample, other DNA sequences also encode this same CDR3. The rearrangement joins TRBV4-2 to TRBJ2-2, with 7 bases matching TRBD1. V dropped 0 bases and J dropped 5; count of bases not matched to a gene: 3. The CDR3 sequence is 15 residues long. CDR1 and CDR2 (germline): LGHNA, YNFKEQ. The DNA for the CDR3 is TGTGCCAGCAGCCAAGACGCAGGGGGTACCGGGGAGCTGTTTTTT. Its translation is CASSQDAGGTGELFF.

This CDR3 reads CASSFDRGPRGYTF. The CDR3, as DNA: TGTGCCAGTAGTTTTGACAGGGGCCCTCGGGGCTACACCTTC. The chain employs TRBV19 and TRBJ1-2; the match to TRBD1 covers 8 bases. Trimming cost V 5 bases and J 8 bases; bases outside gene matches: 10. The germline CDR1 and CDR2 sequences are LNHDA and SQIVND (reference sequence). The CDR3 extends over 14 amino acids.

The V call is TRBV4-2, the J call TRBJ1-1; TRBD1 aligns across 10 bases. Germline CDR1 reads LGHNA; CDR2 reads YNFKEQ. CDR3 length equals 15 residues. V shed 4 bases and J 1 base; nucleotides not matched to a gene: 3. Here the CDR3 reads CASSPRDRGNTEAFF. The CDR3 region has the DNA TGTGCCAGCAGCCCCCGGGACAGGGGGAACACTGAAGCTTTCTTT.

The chain is built from TRBV7-3 and TRBJ2-2; 7 positions match TRBD2. Germline lookup yields CDR1 SGHTA and CDR2 FQGTGA. Trimming removed 1 base from V and 6 bases from J; junction bases left unmatched: 5. The length of the CDR3 is 15 residues. DNA of the CDR3: TGTGCCAGCAGCTTAATGGGCGGGGGTTCCGGGGAGCTGTTTTTT. This gives the protein CASSLMGGGSGELFF.

The V gene is TRBV7-9, the J gene TRBJ1-4, with a weak D call TRBD1 (6 bases). The germline V gene encodes CDR1 SEHNR and CDR2 FQNEAQ (reference sequence). V lost 1 base and J lost 4, with 10 bases in between. The CDR3 has 15 amino acids. CDR3 in amino acids: CASSLDGQLNEKLFF. The CDR3, as DNA: TGTGCCAGCAGCTTAGACGGACAGCTTAATGAAAAACTGTTTTTT. Variable domain in full (rest from reference TRBV7-9 and TRBJ1-4): DTGVSQNPRHKITKRGQNVTFRCDPISEHNRLYWYRQTLGQGPEFLTYFQNEAQLEKSRLLSDRFSAERPKGSFSTLEIQRTEQGDSAMYLCASSLDGQLNEKLFFGSGTQLSVL.